This T cell receptor (beta chain) emerged from a study of patients and donors after allogeneic stem cell transplantation (dated by TCRdb to between 2020 and 2021). From cysteine to phenylalanine, the CDR3 is 17 amino acids long. Solely the CDR3 DNA is kept, with 51 bases framed from the first base. After removal of 4 bases from V and 4 bases from J, the junction retains 4 bases not matched to a gene. Libraries came from RT-PCR. The sequencer was a NextSeq 550. TCRdb itself trimmed the public reads at Q25 with fastp, ran MiXCR and retained productive beta chains. Rows with one shared CDR3 protein collapse into an entry with the most common genes and DNA. For this sample there are approximately 160,000 distinct CDR3 sequences; 20% to 25% appear just once. Roughly 25% of the sample lies in the top ten. About this clonotype itself: This receptor's antigen is unknown. No base quality information exists; no much larger clone differs at one position.

This chain is built from TRBV12-3 or TRBV12-4 and TRBJ2-1; the central 16 bases match TRBD2. The sequencing input was blood, either unsorted or a sorted T cell fraction (not recorded which). The receptor's source is a human donor who was either an allogeneic HSCT recipient or a stem cell or donor lymphocyte infusion donor (not recorded which). It is not recorded whose cells these are; they may come from a transplant donor. The DNA sequence reads TGTGCCAGCAGTTCAGGGACTAGCGGGAGGGCATACAATGAGCAGTTCTTC. The encoded protein is CASSSGTSGRAYNEQFF.